These 20 T cell receptor beta chains share one sample of origin, sequenced in a study of cytomegalovirus exposure and HLA in healthy donors. Researchers ran the PCR with 60 Vbeta and 13 Jbeta primers. Assay used: immunoSEQ multiplex PCR; TCRdb lists only in-frame clones, some missing. The table for this sample gives about 77,000 clones. The specimen was PBMCs. These receptors originate from a man in his forties or fifties in good health and CMV-seropositive.

The chain employs TRBV7-9 and TRBJ2-5, with TRBD1 matching 7 bases. The germline CDR1 and CDR2 sequences are SEHNR and FQNEAQ (reference sequence). V trimming: 5 bases; J trimming: 5 bases; junction bases outside the gene matches: 11. This CDR3 contains 15 residues. The CDR3 nucleotides are TGTGCCAGCAGCCTCCCAGGGGGTAATGGGGAGACCCAGTACTTC. Its translation is CASSLPGGNGETQYF.

The chain is built from TRBV6-1 and TRBJ2-1; TRBD2 aligns across 9 bases. J lost 6 bases, V lost 7 bases, and 10 bases had no gene match. CDR1 MNHNS and CDR2 SASEGT come from the germline V gene. There are 15 residues in the CDR3. CDR3 DNA sequence: TGTGCCAGCACCCTGTCTAGCGGGATCATCAATGAGCAGTTCTTC. Encoded protein: CASTLSSGIINEQFF.

The CDR3 DNA reads TGTGCCAGCAGGGAGCCTAAAGTTAATGAGCAGTTCTTC. Its translation: CASREPKVNEQFF. V usage is TRBV2 and J usage is TRBJ2-1; no firm D call. The germline V gene encodes CDR1 SNHLY and CDR2 FYNNEI. The CDR3 covers 13 residues. V lost 6 bases, J lost 7 bases, and 13 bases lay in between.

The V call is TRBV6-5, the J call TRBJ1-3; 7 bases fit TRBD1. With 4 bases clipped from V and 8 bases from J, the junction kept 8 bases outside the gene matches. This CDR3 comprises 14 residues. Per the germline V gene, CDR1 is MNHEY and CDR2 is SVGAGI. The CDR3 region has the DNA TGTGCCAGCAGTTGGGACAGAAGACGAGACACCATATATTTT. Amino acids: CASSWDRRRDTIYF.

The genes are TRBV6-5 and TRBJ2-7, with 7 nucleotides matching TRBD1. Germline CDR1 is MNHEY and CDR2 is SVGAGI. The junction had 10 bases not matched to a gene; V was cut back by 6 bases and J by 5 bases. CDR3 size: 14 residues. CDR3 in DNA: TGTGCCAGCAGAACCCTGGGACAGACCGACGAGCAGTACTTC. Protein: CASRTLGQTDEQYF.

This chain uses TRBV29-1 with TRBJ1-2, with D unresolved. Germline lookup yields CDR1 SQVTM and CDR2 ANQGSEA. With 4 bases removed from V and 1 base from J, the gap between germline ends came to 7 bases. The CDR3 has 12 residues. The CDR3 here is CSVGASNYGYTF. The CDR3 DNA sequence: TGCAGCGTTGGGGCCAGTAACTATGGCTACACCTTC.

A word on this clone: The identical CDR3 is also encoded by other nucleotide sequences in the sample. The chain joins TRBV19 to TRBJ2-3, with 7 bases that match TRBD2. Germline V gene sequence: CDR1 LNHDA, CDR2 SQIVND (reference sequence). This CDR3 comprises 18 residues. CDR3 amino acids: CDYSKLEGLAVSTDTQYF. CDR3 nucleotides: TGTGATTACAGCAAGTTGGAGGGTCTAGCGGTTAGCACAGATACGCAGTATTTT.

The V gene is TRBV2, the J gene TRBJ1-1, with 7 nucleotides matching TRBD1. The J segment lost 6 bases and the V segment lost 8 bases, leaving 18 bases of the junction unmatched. The germline gives CDR1 SNHLY, CDR2 FYNNEI. The CDR3 has 16 amino acids. The CDR3 coding sequence is TGTGCCAGCCTTCCAGGGGGGTGGGTATTGAAGGCTGAAGCTTTCTTT. This sequence encodes CASLPGGWVLKAEAFF.

The rearrangement uses TRBV15 and TRBJ2-7; TRBD2 matches at 10 bases. The CDR3 spans 15 residues. The trim removed 5 bases at V and 5 bases at J, leaving 9 bases unmatched. Germline loops: CDR1 LNHNV, CDR2 YYDKDF (reference sequence). CDR3 residues: CATSVGASGGHEQYV. CDR3 nucleotide sequence: TGTGCCACCAGCGTAGGAGCTAGCGGGGGCCACGAGCAGTACGTC.

Note on this clone: Within the sample, other DNA sequences also encode this same CDR3. This CDR3 reads CASSLGGVSNQPQHF. In DNA, the CDR3 is TGCGCCAGCAGCTTGGGCGGGGTAAGCAATCAGCCCCAGCATTTT. This sequence joins TRBV5-1 and TRBJ1-5; D is ambiguous. CDR3 length: 15 residues. Trimming took 0 bases from V and 1 from J, leaving 8 bases between them. Germline loops: CDR1 SGHRS, CDR2 YFSETQ.

The chain uses TRBV5-1 and TRBJ2-6; 12 bases are a match to TRBD1. The trim removed 1 base at V and 0 bases at J, leaving 5 bases unmatched. Germline CDR1 and CDR2: SGHRS and YFSETQ. This CDR3 has 19 residues. In DNA form, the CDR3 reads TGCGCCAGCAGCTTGCGCGGGACAGGGGGCGGCTCTGGGGCCAACGTCCTGACTTTC. Translating it yields CASSLRGTGGGSGANVLTF.

In regard to this clone: One end of the junction varies from germline; a read error may be responsible. The chain has TRBV6-1 and TRBJ1-6, with D tentatively TRBD1 (5 bases). CDR3 length: 16 amino acids. Germline CDR1 MNHNS, CDR2 SASEGT. In nucleotides, the CDR3 is TGTGCCAGCAGTGAAGTCTGGGGGGTTGTAAATTCACCCCCCCACTTT. Translated: CASSEVWGVVNSPPHF.

The V gene is TRBV7-6, the J gene TRBJ2-1; maybe TRBD2 (5 bases). The CDR3 contains 15 residues. V was pared by 5 bases and J by 1 base, with 12 bases between. The V gene's germline CDR1 is SGHVS and CDR2 FNYEAQ. The CDR3 is CASSPTRDSYNEQFF. The CDR3 DNA sequence: TGTGCCAGCAGCCCTACTAGAGATTCCTACAATGAGCAGTTCTTC.

This rearrangement joins TRBV5-1 to TRBJ1-1; the D is unclear. The V gene's germline CDR1 is SGHRS and CDR2 YFSETQ. Trimming cost V 7 bases and J 10 bases, with 23 bases left between them. This CDR3 has 14 amino acids. This CDR3 is CASAATMSYYGAFF. The CDR3 nucleotides are TGCGCCAGCGCCGCCACGATGAGTTATTACGGAGCTTTCTTT.

V is TRBV29-1 and J is TRBJ2-7; 16 bases map to TRBD2. With V trimmed by 2 bases and J by 2 bases, 9 bases remained unmatched. This CDR3 is 18 amino acids long. CDR1 is SQVTM, CDR2 ANQGSEA, per germline. DNA of the CDR3: TGCAGCGTTGAAAAGGGACTAGCGGGAGGGCCCAGGGCCTACGAGCAGTACTTC. Protein sequence: CSVEKGLAGGPRAYEQYF.

The V gene is TRBV30, the J gene TRBJ1-1; 7 bases line up with TRBD1. The junction had 10 bases not matched to a gene; V was cut back by 2 bases and J by 10 bases. The CDR3 is made up of 13 amino acids. The germline gives CDR1 GTSNPN, CDR2 SVGIG (reference sequence). CDR3 bases: TGTGCCTGGAGTCGCGGGACAGCTCAGGGAGCTTTCTTT. This sequence encodes CAWSRGTAQGAFF.

The chain couples TRBV4-1 to TRBJ2-5, with a tentative D call TRBD2 (5 bases). V dropped 5 bases and J dropped 5 bases, with 6 bases sitting between them. The CDR3 extends over 11 amino acids. The V gene's germline CDR1 is MGHRA and CDR2 YSYEKL. This CDR3 reads CASSASETQYF. The CDR3 DNA reads TGCGCCAGCAGCGCTAGCGAGACCCAGTACTTC.

This chain uses TRBV27 with TRBJ1-1; 7 bases match TRBD1. CDR1 and CDR2 (germline): MNHEY, SMNVEV (reference sequence). Trimming took 5 bases from V and 6 from J; bases not matched to a gene: 12. CDR3 length: 15 residues. The CDR3 loop is CASSRVGTDRPEAFF. The CDR3 bases are TGTGCCAGCAGTCGCGTAGGGACAGATCGCCCTGAAGCTTTCTTT.

This chain connects TRBV5-1 to TRBJ2-3, with a tentative D call TRBD1 (6 bases). CDR3 size: 14 residues. The V end was cut by 3 bases, the J end by 5 bases, with 13 bases between. Germline-derived CDR1 and CDR2 are SGHRS and YFSETQ. The CDR3 is CASSSNRVLDTQYF. The CDR3 region has the DNA TGCGCCAGCAGCTCGAACAGGGTACTAGATACGCAGTATTTT.

The rearrangement uses TRBV5-4 and TRBJ2-3; the D is unclear. The V end lost 4 bases, the J end lost 8 bases, and 8 bases lay between the germline ends. There are 11 residues in the CDR3. The germline CDR1 and CDR2 sequences are SGHNT and YYREEE (reference sequence). The CDR3 DNA sequence: TGTGCCAGCAGCGCCCCGGGTACGCAGTATTTT. It codes for CASSAPGTQYF.